What follows are 20 T cell receptor beta chains derived from one specimen sequenced in a study of blood T cell repertoires in COVID-19. Clones were sequenced by immunoSEQ multiplex PCR, and TCRdb holds only the in-frame ones, with some missing. The sample lists 150,000 to 200,000 clones, around 83% occurring once. The specimen sequenced was peripheral blood. The receptors come from a woman aged 70-85 years with COVID-19, enrolled during active disease.

The rearrangement uses TRBV28 and TRBJ2-5; D remains ambiguous. The V end lost 3 bases, the J end lost 4 bases, and 9 bases lay between the germline ends. Germline-derived CDR1 and CDR2 are MDHEN and SYDVKM. The CDR3 is made up of 13 amino acids. The CDR3 loop reads CASSLQARETQYF. DNA of the CDR3: TGTGCCAGCAGTTTGCAGGCTCGAGAGACCCAGTACTTC. The full variable domain, its missing parts supplied by reference TRBV28 and TRBJ2-5, is DVKVTQSSRYLVKRTGEKVFLECVQDMDHENMFWYRQDPGLGLRLIYFSYDVKMKEKGDIPEGYSVSREKKERFSLILESASTNQTSMYLCASSLQARETQYFGPGTRLLVL.

The rearrangement joins TRBV9 to TRBJ1-2; 9 bases agree with TRBD1. CDR1 SGDLS and CDR2 YYNGEE come from the germline V gene. Trimming removed 4 bases from V and 4 bases from J; junction bases left unmatched: 8. The CDR3 has 15 amino acids. The CDR3: CASSSRTGEGYGYTF. The CDR3 DNA reads as TGTGCCAGCAGCTCTCGGACAGGGGAGGGCTATGGCTACACCTTC.

CDR3 residues: CAISLGGGNSPLHF. The CDR3 DNA is TGTGCCATAAGTCTTGGGGGGGGGAATTCACCCCTCCACTTT. The rearrangement links TRBV10-3 to TRBJ1-6; TRBD1 might be the D (5 bases). This CDR3 has 14 residues. The germline gives CDR1 ENHRY, CDR2 SYGVKD. With 9 bases removed from V and 7 bases from J, the gap between germline ends came to 16 bases.

The chain employs TRBV27 and TRBJ2-7; TRBD1 agrees at 7 bases. In germline, CDR1 is MNHEY, CDR2 SMNVEV (reference sequence). The CDR3 spans 15 residues. Trimming cost V 0 bases and J 4 bases; bases outside gene matches: 6. The CDR3 loop is CASSLSTGRVYEQYF. CDR3 nucleotides: TGTGCCAGCAGTTTATCGACAGGGAGAGTGTACGAGCAGTACTTC.

To note about this clone: Other nucleotide sequences from this sample produce the same CDR3. The V gene is TRBV5-1, the J gene TRBJ2-1; D is perhaps TRBD2 (5 bases). Trimming pared 0 bases from V and 1 base from J, leaving 8 bases between. Germline V gene sequence: CDR1 SGHRS, CDR2 YFSETQ. The CDR3 loop spans 15 amino acids. The CDR3 protein is CASSLAAGSYNEQFF. In DNA form, the CDR3 reads TGCGCCAGCAGCTTGGCGGCGGGTTCCTACAATGAGCAGTTCTTC.

This chain connects TRBV18 to TRBJ1-1; D uncertain. The CDR3 is 14 amino acids. V lost 6 bases, J lost 1 base, and 12 bases lay in between. The germline V gene encodes CDR1 KGHSH and CDR2 LQKENI. Written as DNA, the CDR3 is TGTGCCAGCTCTCATGCGAGTGCGAACACTGAAGCTTTCTTT. Protein product: CASSHASANTEAFF.

The gene calls are TRBV5-3 and TRBJ2-6; 9 positions match TRBD1. TRBV5-3 qualifies as an ORF whose function is uncertain. The CDR3 runs to 19 residues. The V gene end was trimmed by 4 bases and the J gene end by 1 base; junction bases not matched to a gene: 12. The CDR3, as DNA: TGTGCCAGAAGCCTCGGGACAGGGAGCTTTCCTTCTGGGGCCAACGTCCTGACTTTC. This sequence encodes CARSLGTGSFPSGANVLTF.

The J gene is TRBJ1-6, the V gene TRBV27; perhaps TRBD1 as D (6 bases). Germline CDR1 MNHEY, CDR2 SMNVEV (reference sequence). This CDR3 has 16 residues. V lost 1 base and J 2 bases, leaving 9 bases between the germline ends. The CDR3 loop is CASSLFRDTYNSPLHF. The DNA of the CDR3 is TGTGCCAGCAGTTTATTCCGGGACACCTATAATTCACCCCTCCACTTT.

CDR3 DNA sequence: TGTGCCAGCAGCGGGGGACTAGCAACAGATACGCAGTATTTT. As protein: CASSGGLATDTQYF. The chain is built from TRBV2 and TRBJ2-3, with TRBD2 matching over 9 bases. Germline V gene lookup returns CDR1 SNHLY and CDR2 FYNNEI. The CDR3 is made up of 14 amino acids. V lost 6 bases to trimming and J lost 3 bases; unmatched junction nucleotides: 4.

This clone was recorded at least ten times. The J gene is TRBJ1-1, the V gene TRBV9, with 10 bases aligning to TRBD1. Germline V gives CDR1 SGDLS, CDR2 YYNGEE. The CDR3 is 21 residues long. The junction had 20 bases not matched to a gene; V was cut back by 3 bases and J by 0 bases. The CDR3, as DNA: TGTGCCAGCAGCGCCCTCTCGAGACCGGGACAGGGGACAGACATGAACACTGAAGCTTTCTTT. This encodes CASSALSRPGQGTDMNTEAFF.

This chain joins TRBV6-1 and TRBJ1-5, with no clear D. CDR3 length: 15 residues. The V end was cut by 0 bases, the J end by 9 bases, with 15 bases between. Germline-derived CDR1 and CDR2 are MNHNS and SASEGT. The CDR3 reads CASSEASPSGWPQHF. Here the CDR3 DNA reads TGTGCCAGCAGTGAAGCAAGCCCCTCCGGTTGGCCCCAGCATTTT.

The V call is TRBV6-5, the J call TRBJ2-2, with 7 bases that match TRBD1. V shed 4 bases and J 4 bases; nucleotides not matched to a gene: 3. This CDR3 contains 14 residues. Germline V gives CDR1 MNHEY, CDR2 SVGAGI. CDR3 sequence reads: CASSLTGVTGELFF. For the CDR3, the DNA is TGTGCCAGCAGTTTAACAGGGGTCACCGGGGAGCTGTTTTTT.

This chain connects TRBV29-1 to TRBJ2-1; 11 bases align to TRBD1. The CDR3 length is 14 residues. The V and J ends lost 7 bases and 2 bases, in that order; junction bases with no gene match: 4. Germline CDR1 SQVTM, CDR2 ANQGSEA. The CDR3 DNA follows: TGCAGCGGGATGGACAGGGGGCCCTACAATGAGCAGTTCTTC. Translated: CSGMDRGPYNEQFF.

The rearrangement joins TRBV5-8 to TRBJ1-1, with D perhaps TRBD1 (6 bases). Per the germline V gene, CDR1 is SGHTS and CDR2 is YDEGEE. The CDR3 contains 13 residues. V was pared by 4 bases and J by 8 bases, with 15 bases between. The CDR3 DNA reads as TGTGCCAGCAGCACGGACAGAAGGACGGAAGCTTTCTTT. Its protein is CASSTDRRTEAFF.

The CDR3 DNA sequence: TGCGCCAGCGGGACTAGCGGGAGTAGAGTTGGCGTGACCCAGTACTTC. This sequence encodes CASGTSGSRVGVTQYF. The V and J genes are TRBV5-1 and TRBJ2-5; 14 nucleotides align to TRBD2. This CDR3 has 16 residues. The V segment lost 7 bases and the J segment 7 bases; nucleotides outside the gene matches: 12. CDR1 is SGHRS, CDR2 YFSETQ, per germline. Filled out from reference TRBV5-1 and TRBJ2-5, the complete variable domain reads KAGVTQTPRYLIKTRGQQVTLSCSPISGHRSVSWYQQTPGQGLQFLFEYFSETQRNKGNFPGRFSGRQFSNSRSEMNVSTLELGDSALYLCASGTSGSRVGVTQYFGPGTRLLVL.

The chain joins TRBV4-1 to TRBJ2-5; possible D gene TRBD2, 6 bases. CDR1 and CDR2 (germline): MGHRA, YSYEKL. The V and J ends lost 1 base and 7 bases respectively, with 13 bases between them. There are 14 residues in the CDR3. The DNA of the CDR3 is TGCGCCAGCAGCCAAGTGGGACTCAATCCGACCCAGTACTTC. Translation: CASSQVGLNPTQYF.

The rearrangement uses TRBV3-1 (or the pseudogene TRBV3-2) and TRBJ1-4; 9 bases line up with TRBD1. The V and J ends lost 4 bases and 6 bases, in that order; junction bases with no gene match: 3. Germline values: CDR1 LGHDT, CDR2 YNNKEL (reference sequence). This CDR3 has 14 amino acids. In DNA, the CDR3 is TGTGCCAGCAGCCTCCGGGACAGGGATGAAAAACTGTTTTTT. It is translated as CASSLRDRDEKLFF.

This rearrangement joins TRBV30 to TRBJ1-5, with D unclear. Trimming took off 2 bases at V and 9 bases at J, with 8 bases between the two ends. The CDR3 loop spans 11 amino acids. Germline V gene lookup returns CDR1 GTSNPN and CDR2 SVGIG (reference sequence). Here the CDR3 reads CAWSPPGPQHF. The CDR3 DNA reads TGTGCCTGGAGTCCTCCAGGGCCCCAGCATTTT.

This clone was observed a single time. The V gene is TRBV11-3, the J gene TRBJ2-7; D possibly corresponds to TRBD2 (6 bases). The length of the CDR3 is 15 residues. Germline V gene lookup returns CDR1 SGHNT and CDR2 YENEEA. V was pared by 5 bases and J by 0 bases, with 14 bases between. The CDR3 loop reads CASSPLGGDSYEQYF. Written as DNA, the CDR3 is TGTGCCAGCAGCCCCCTCGGAGGGGACTCCTACGAGCAGTACTTC.

The chain recombines TRBV19 with TRBJ2-7, with 8 bases fitting TRBD1. Trimming at V came to 4 bases and at J to 2 bases, leaving 4 bases not matched to a gene. This CDR3 spans 14 amino acids. CDR1 and CDR2 from the germline V gene are LNHDA and SQIVND (reference sequence). This CDR3 reads CASSNRDRPYEQYF. The CDR3 bases are TGTGCCAGTAGTAATAGGGACAGGCCCTACGAGCAGTACTTC.